This T cell receptor (beta chain) was captured in a study of cytomegalovirus exposure and HLA in healthy donors. Study context: A preliminary data release comprised tens of millions of unique TCRs obtained from HLA-typed donors.

Use of 60 Vbeta and 13 Jbeta primers characterized the PCR. The repertoire was sequenced with immunoSEQ multiplex PCR; TCRdb's copy has only in-frame clones and lacks some. The repertoire holds about 99,000 clones, with roughly three quarters as singletons. Germline V gene sequence: CDR1 MNHNS, CDR2 SASEGT. The CDR3 is 13 residues long. With 5 bases removed from V and 6 bases from J, the gap between germline ends came to 10 bases. V gene TRBV6-1 combines with J gene TRBJ2-2, with a tentative D call TRBD2 (6 bases). This TCR was recovered from a man aged 50-60 years in good health and CMV-seropositive. The sample comprised PBMCs. In DNA form, the CDR3 reads TGTGCCAGCAGTAAACTAGCATCCGGGGAGCTGTTTTTT. It translates to CASSKLASGELFF.